The source of this T cell receptor (beta chain) is a study of T cells in Graves' hyperthyroidism and ophthalmopathy. Template material for amplifying TCR beta CDR3 regions consisted of RNA transcripts. During a first-round RT-PCR of the TCR CDR3, the HTBI primer set was used. Each CDR3 protein gets one entry after TCRdb re-called the multiplex PCR reads with MiXCR. The sample holds 600,000 or so distinct CDR3 sequences, more than 45% seen once. Stable disease denoted Graves' hyperthyroidism without ophthalmopathy progression within 18 months. Diagnosis of hyperthyroidism was new in patients aged 18 to 65, and its duration was under 2 months. In making diagnoses, clinical symptoms, serum thyroxine and TRAb, thyroid ultrasound and orbital computed tomography were all used. With 6 bases clipped from V and 2 bases from J, the junction kept 12 bases outside the gene matches. CDR1 is SNHLY, CDR2 FYNNEI, per germline. This CDR3 is 16 amino acids long.

This TCR was sampled from a woman between 18 and 30 years old with Graves' hyperthyroidism. The V gene is TRBV2, the J gene TRBJ2-5; 7 nucleotides line up with TRBD2. Sequenced input: peripheral blood or thyroid tissue (not recorded which). Here the CDR3 reads CASRGRLAETQETQYF. The CDR3 DNA sequence: TGTGCCAGCAGAGGAAGGCTAGCGGAGACTCAAGAGACCCAGTACTTC.